This TCR beta chain was captured in a study of blood T cells in healthy people across ages. Drawn from each donor were 7.5 to 10 milliliters of peripheral blood. Losses at the gene ends were 7 bases for V and 5 bases for J; bases not matched to a gene: 4. Germline V gene lookup returns CDR1 GTSNPN and CDR2 SVGIG (reference sequence). The CDR3 length is 13 residues. A second about 7 to 12 cycle PCR used barcoded and J-beta primers. TCRdb reprocessed the 5' RACE reads with MiXCR, giving one entry per CDR3 protein. Of approximately 1.5 million distinct CDR3 sequences in the sample, around 36% were seen once.

The TCR sequence derives from a woman younger than 45 in good health. This sequence joins TRBV30 and TRBJ2-1; 11 positions agree with TRBD2. The sample was blood. The CDR3 DNA reads as TGTGCCTTTAGCGGGAGGGCCGACAATGAGCAGTTCTTC. Translation: CAFSGRADNEQFF.